A single sample gave rise to the 11 T cell receptor beta chains below, sequenced in a study of shared clonotypes between healthy human individuals. CD8 cells regarded as naive lacked CD45RO, were positively chosen for CCR7, and omitted terminally differentiated effector memory CD45RA+ cells. Clones were sequenced by immunoSEQ multiplex PCR, and TCRdb holds only the in-frame ones, with some missing. The sample comprises some 740,000 clones, around 93% of which are singletons, and about 24% rests with the top ten. The sequenced sample consisted of naive CD8+ T cells sorted from blood. The source is a man aged 25-45 years in good health.

The genes are TRBV27 and TRBJ1-1; the D is unclear. CDR1 is MNHEY and CDR2 is SMNVEV in the germline V gene (reference sequence). The CDR3 is 15 amino acids. Trimming stripped 1 base from V and 1 base from J, with 10 bases between. This CDR3 reads CASSLLPGRNTEAFF. The CDR3, as DNA: TGTGCCAGCAGTTTATTGCCAGGTAGGAACACTGAAGCTTTCTTT.

This chain connects TRBV5-5 to TRBJ2-7; 7 bases map to TRBD1. Germline CDR1 is SGHKS and CDR2 is YYEKEE (reference sequence). With 0 bases clipped from V and 3 bases from J, the junction kept 3 bases outside the gene matches. The CDR3 totals 14 residues. The CDR3 spells CASSLGDSLYEQYF. In DNA, the CDR3 is TGTGCCAGCAGCTTGGGGGACAGCCTCTACGAGCAGTACTTC.

CDR3 coding DNA: TGTGCCAGCAGCTTCCCCGGGACAGGGTGGGACAATGAGCAGTTCTTC. Amino acids: CASSFPGTGWDNEQFF. The chain recombines TRBV7-9 with TRBJ2-1, with TRBD1 identical over 9 bases. The CDR3 is 16 residues long. V lost 3 bases and J lost 5; bases outside the gene matches: 8. CDR1 and CDR2 (germline): SEHNR, FQNEAQ (reference sequence).

This chain uses TRBV14 with TRBJ2-7; 9 bases are shared with TRBD1. This CDR3 has 17 residues. In germline, CDR1 is SGHDN, CDR2 FVKESK. The junction had 12 bases not matched to a gene; V was cut back by 4 bases and J by 2 bases. For the CDR3, the DNA is TGTGCCAGCAGCCCCGCCCCGGGACAGGGAAGGCCCTACGAGCAGTACTTC. The encoded protein is CASSPAPGQGRPYEQYF.

The V and J genes are TRBV28 and TRBJ1-1, with D possibly matching TRBD1 (6 bases). Trimming shortened V by 6 bases and J by 3 bases, and 14 bases separated the two germline ends. There are 14 residues in the CDR3. Germline loops: CDR1 MDHEN, CDR2 SYDVKM. The CDR3 nucleotides are TGTGCCAGCAGCCTTCAGGGGCCCTACACTGAAGCTTTCTTT. It translates to CASSLQGPYTEAFF.

This chain connects TRBV7-9 to TRBJ1-1; TRBD1 agrees at 8 bases. The CDR3 extends over 17 amino acids. V lost 3 bases and J lost 0; bases outside the gene matches: 9. CDR1 SEHNR and CDR2 FQNEAQ come from the germline V gene (reference sequence). The CDR3 DNA follows: TGTGCCAGCAGCTTCGACAGGGGTCTTACAATGAACACTGAAGCTTTCTTT. This codes for CASSFDRGLTMNTEAFF. The variable domain in full, completed from reference TRBV7-9 and TRBJ1-1, reads DTGVSQNPRHKITKRGQNVTFRCDPISEHNRLYWYRQTLGQGPEFLTYFQNEAQLEKSRLLSDRFSAERPKGSFSTLEIQRTEQGDSAMYLCASSFDRGLTMNTEAFFGQGTRLTVV.

This chain uses TRBV7-6 with TRBJ2-7; D is tentatively TRBD1 or TRBD2 (5 bases each). Trimming pared 5 bases from V and 7 bases from J, leaving 15 bases between. Germline V lookup: CDR1 SGHVS, CDR2 FNYEAQ. The CDR3 runs to 13 residues. This CDR3 is CASSPAGAGEQYF. CDR3 DNA sequence: TGTGCCAGCAGCCCCGCCGGGGCCGGGGAGCAGTACTTC. The full variable domain, in which reference TRBV7-6 and TRBJ2-7 provide the parts outside the CDR3, is GAGVSQSPRYKVTKRGQDVALRCDPISGHVSLYWYRQALGQGPEFLTYFNYEAQQDKSGLPNDRFSAERPEGSISTLTIQRTEQRDSAMYRCASSPAGAGEQYFGPGTRLTVT.

The sample holds a few counts of this clone. This sequence joins TRBV5-6 and TRBJ2-7; D assignment may be TRBD1 or TRBD2 (5 bases each). The CDR3 is 12 amino acids. The germline V and J ends were trimmed by 3 bases and 3 bases, with 7 bases remaining between them. CDR1 is SGHDT, CDR2 YYEEEE, per germline. The CDR3 region has the DNA TGTGCCAGCAGCTGGGACCTCTACGAGCAGTACTTC. This gives the protein CASSWDLYEQYF.

This chain joins TRBV18 and TRBJ2-1; D not certain. Germline values: CDR1 KGHSH, CDR2 LQKENI. V was clipped by 4 bases and J by 9 bases, with 10 bases between them. The CDR3 is made up of 12 amino acids. Written as DNA, the CDR3 is TGTGCCAGCTCACTGACGGGCCCTGAGCAGTTCTTC. It specifies CASSLTGPEQFF.

The chain combines TRBV6-5 with TRBJ2-3; the D call may be TRBD1 or TRBD2 (6 bases each). The CDR3 runs 16 residues. Trimming removed 2 bases from V and 4 bases from J, with 16 bases in between. Germline CDR1 reads MNHEY; CDR2 reads SVGAGI. The CDR3 DNA sequence: TGTGCCAGCAGTTACGGGGGGCCTAGCGTCGCAGATACGCAGTATTTT. It is translated as CASSYGGPSVADTQYF.

The rearrangement uses TRBV13 and TRBJ1-4; D ambiguous. CDR1 PRHDT and CDR2 FYEKMQ come from the germline V gene (reference sequence). This CDR3 spans 14 amino acids. Deletions cut 1 base from V and 5 bases from J, with 8 bases between. The CDR3 bases are TGTGCCAGCAGCTTAGAGCCAGGAAATGAAAAACTGTTTTTT. Its translation is CASSLEPGNEKLFF.